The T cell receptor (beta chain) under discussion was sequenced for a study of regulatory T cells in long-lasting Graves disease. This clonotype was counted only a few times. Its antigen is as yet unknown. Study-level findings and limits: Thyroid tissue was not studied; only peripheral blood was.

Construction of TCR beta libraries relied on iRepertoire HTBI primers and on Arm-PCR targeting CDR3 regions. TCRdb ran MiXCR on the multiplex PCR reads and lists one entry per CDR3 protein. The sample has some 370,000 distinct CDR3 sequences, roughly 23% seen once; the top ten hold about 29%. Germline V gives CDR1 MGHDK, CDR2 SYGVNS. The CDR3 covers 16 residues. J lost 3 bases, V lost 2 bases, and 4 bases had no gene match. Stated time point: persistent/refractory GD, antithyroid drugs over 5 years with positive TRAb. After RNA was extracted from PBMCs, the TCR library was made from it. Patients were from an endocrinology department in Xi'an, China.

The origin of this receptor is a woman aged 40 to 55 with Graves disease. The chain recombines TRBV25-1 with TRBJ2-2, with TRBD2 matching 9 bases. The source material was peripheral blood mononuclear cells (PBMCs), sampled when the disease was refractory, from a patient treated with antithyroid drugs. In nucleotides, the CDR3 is TGTGCCAGCAGTGAACTAGCGGGATCGTACACCGGGGAGCTGTTTTTT. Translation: CASSELAGSYTGELFF.